These T cell receptor beta chains were read from a single sample in a study of graft-versus-host responses after intestinal transplantation. Sequencing used immunoSEQ multiplex PCR; TCRdb keeps in-frame clones, though not all of them. Of tens of thousands of clones detected, around 94% appear once; the ten largest clones hold approximately 0.76%. This specimen was PBMCs, taken 16 days after intestinal transplant. The origin of the receptors is a human patient who received an intestinal transplant, so some T cells may come from the graft donor. The CDR3 runs from the conserved cysteine through the conserved F or W. Each record gives: clone size, J gene, D gene, V gene, CDR3 DNA, CDR3 protein. The D gene is left open where the match is weak. Size is stated for part of the rows, as once, few or many counts, or as a class when the clone is expanded.

-	TRBJ2-1	TRBD2	TRBV7-3	TGTGCCAGCAGCTTGGGACTAGCGGGATCAAATGAGCAGTTCTTC	CASSLGLAGSNEQFF
-	TRBJ1-2	-	TRBV2	TGTGCCAGCAGCCTACAGCGGCAGGACCGTGGCTACACCTTC	CASSLQRQDRGYTF
-	TRBJ2-3	-	TRBV5-1	TGCGCCAGCAGCTTTTACCGAGGCACAGATACGCAGTATTTT	CASSFYRGTDTQYF
-	TRBJ1-2	-	TRBV7-9	TGTGCCAGCAGCGTTATACAGGGAGAGGACTATGGCTACACCTTC	CASSVIQGEDYGYTF
-	TRBJ1-1	-	TRBV19	TGTGCCAGTAGTAACTGGCTGAGAGTTAAGAACACTGAAGCTTTCTTT	CASSNWLRVKNTEAFF
-	TRBJ1-1	-	TRBV4-1	TGTGCCAGCAGCCAAGATGGGGGGATGAACACTGAAGCTTTCTTT	CASSQDGGMNTEAFF
-	TRBJ2-3	-	TRBV5-1	TGCGCCAGCAGCCAAATAGGGGGGATTGGCACAGATACGCAGTATTTT	CASSQIGGIGTDTQYF
-	TRBJ2-7	-	TRBV4-1	TGCGCCAGCAGCCGGCTGTCGTCAGGGGAAAGCTACGAGCAGTACTTC	CASSRLSSGESYEQYF
-	TRBJ2-1	TRBD2	TRBV7-9	TGTGCCAGCAGCTTAGAGGGGCGGGAGCTTCGCAATGAGCAGTTCTTC	CASSLEGRELRNEQFF
-	TRBJ2-3	-	TRBV7-3	TGTGCCAGCACCCAACCGGGAGATACGCAGTATTTT	CASTQPGDTQYF
once	TRBJ1-1	-	TRBV11-1	TGTGCCAGCAGCTTAGGTGGCAGGGGAAACACTGAAGCTTTCTTT	CASSLGGRGNTEAFF
-	TRBJ2-3	TRBD2	TRBV5-8	TGTGCCAGCAGCGGGGGACTAGCGGCCACAGATACGCAGTATTTT	CASSGGLAATDTQYF
-	TRBJ1-2	-	TRBV7-9	TGTGCCAGCAGCGCCAACAGGGCTGGCTACACCTTC	CASSANRAGYTF
-	TRBJ1-2	-	TRBV6-6	TGTGCCAGCTCGTGGGGTGGGGGTAACTATGGCTACACCTTC	CASSWGGGNYGYTF
-	TRBJ2-7	-	TRBV29-1	TGCAGCGTTGAAGGGTCGGGATCCTACGAGCAGTACTTC	CSVEGSGSYEQYF
-	TRBJ2-1	-	TRBV9	TGTGCCAGCACCCCGAGGGACAAGCACAATGAGCAGTTCTTC	CASTPRDKHNEQFF
-	TRBJ2-2	-	TRBV7-9	TGTGCCAGCAGGCAGGAGAACACCGGGGAGCTGTTTTTT	CASRQENTGELFF
-	TRBJ2-1	TRBD2	TRBV4-1	TGCGCCAGCAGCCCTAGCGGGAGCTCCTACAATGAGCAGTTCTTC	CASSPSGSSYNEQFF
once	TRBJ2-1	TRBD2	TRBV7-2	TGTGCCAGCAGTGGACTAGCGGGAGGGCCCAGCCCTTTTAATGAGCAGTTCTTC	CASSGLAGGPSPFNEQFF
-	TRBJ2-7	TRBD2	TRBV6-1	TGTGCCAGCAGGGCGGGGGGGGACTACTACGAGCAGTACTTC	CASRAGGDYYEQYF
-	TRBJ2-7	-	TRBV14	TGTGCCAGCAGCCAAGATGCCGGCTACGAGCAGTACTTC	CASSQDAGYEQYF
-	TRBJ2-1	-	TRBV7-3	TGTGCCAGCAGCTTGGCTAGAAATAACAATGAGCAGTTCTTC	CASSLARNNNEQFF
-	TRBJ2-7	-	TRBV5-6	TGTGCCAGCAGCTTGAGTAGGGGGTCCTACGAGCAGTACTTC	CASSLSRGSYEQYF
-	TRBJ2-7	TRBD2	TRBV28	TGTGCCAGCAGTTCATATAGCGGGAGGGTATGGGAGCAGTACTTC	CASSSYSGRVWEQYF
-	TRBJ2-3	TRBD2	TRBV6-6	TGTGCCAGCGCGGGAGGACCAGATACGCAGTATTTT	CASAGGPDTQYF
-	TRBJ1-1	TRBD1	TRBV28	TGTGCCAGCAGTTTTGACAGGGCTTACTTT	CASSFDRAYF
-	TRBJ1-2	TRBD1	TRBV5-4	TGTGCCAGCAGCTCCTTTTTGGGACAGGCGCCGGGGGGCTACACCTTC	CASSSFLGQAPGGYTF
-	TRBJ2-7	TRBD2	TRBV5-1	TGCGCCAGCAGCTTGGGGATGGGAGGGCCGTTAAACTCCTACGAGCAGTACTTC	CASSLGMGGPLNSYEQYF
-	TRBJ2-1	-	TRBV7-9	TGTGCCAGCACCTCAAGCGTGGGAGTCTACAATGAGCAGTTCTTC	CASTSSVGVYNEQFF
-	TRBJ1-1	-	TRBV19	TGTGCCAGTAGTATTGAAGGGGATGTCGGTGAAGCTTTCTTT	CASSIEGDVGEAFF
-	TRBJ1-5	-	TRBV27	TGTGCCAGCAGTTTATATCCCCCCCGAGCGGTTATAGGCAATCAGCCCCAGCATTTT	CASSLYPPRAVIGNQPQHF
-	TRBJ2-1	-	TRBV9	TGTGCCAGCAGCGTAGAGGGTGGGGCAGGCCACGGGAATGAGCAGTTCTTC	CASSVEGGAGHGNEQFF
-	TRBJ2-1	-	TRBV16	TGTGCCAGCAGCCAATATGAGGGGTCCCCCTACAATGAGCAGTTCTTC	CASSQYEGSPYNEQFF
few	TRBJ2-7	-	TRBV10-3	TGTGCCATCAGTGAGTCCCCGCGGTACGAGCAGTACTTC	CAISESPRYEQYF
-	TRBJ2-6	-	TRBV7-3	TGTGCCAGCAGCTTAGGGGTTGGGGCCAACGTCCTGACTTTC	CASSLGVGANVLTF
-	TRBJ2-1	-	TRBV2	TGTGCCAGCAGGGGGCAAGGTGGGGTTAGCTCCTACAATGAGCAGTTCTTC	CASRGQGGVSSYNEQFF
-	TRBJ1-5	-	TRBV16	TGTGCCAGCAGCCATTTGTGGGGTCAGCCCCAGCATTTT	CASSHLWGQPQHF
-	TRBJ1-1	-	TRBV28	TGTGCCAGCAGTTTACGAATGGGGGTAGGAGCGAACACTGAAGCTTTCTTT	CASSLRMGVGANTEAFF
-	TRBJ2-5	TRBD2	TRBV7-6	TGTGCCAGCAGCACCATCGGGGAGGGACAAGAGACCCAGTACTTC	CASSTIGEGQETQYF
-	TRBJ1-1	-	TRBV28	TGTGCCAGCAGTTTACTTAGGACCGGGAACACTGAAGCTTTCTTT	CASSLLRTGNTEAFF
-	TRBJ2-4	-	TRBV7-9	TGTGCCAGCAGCTCAGGCGGAGAGGGGATAAACATTCAGTACTTC	CASSSGGEGINIQYF
-	TRBJ1-2	-	TRBV14	TGTGCCAGCAGCCCCGGGACGGTCTATGGCTACACCTTC	CASSPGTVYGYTF
-	TRBJ2-1	-	TRBV5-1	TGCGCCAGCACTCCAGGGGCTAGCGGATTCAATGAGCAGTTCTTC	CASTPGASGFNEQFF
-	TRBJ2-1	-	TRBV6-1	TGTGCCAGCATGGCGTTAAGTGAGCAGTTCTTC	CASMALSEQFF
-	TRBJ1-2	TRBD1	TRBV29-1	TGCAGCGTTGGCTGGACAGGGGCAGGTGGCTACACCTTC	CSVGWTGAGGYTF
-	TRBJ1-2	TRBD1	TRBV11-2	TGTGCCAGCAGCCCGCCCGGACAGGTGCACAACTATGGCTACACCTTC	CASSPPGQVHNYGYTF
-	TRBJ1-1	TRBD1	TRBV28	TGTGCCTCCTTCCCCGGGGACAGGGAAGCTTTCTTT	CASFPGDREAFF
-	TRBJ2-2	-	TRBV13	TGTGCCAGCAGCTTAGGGACGAGAACCGGGGAGCTGTTTTTT	CASSLGTRTGELFF
-	TRBJ2-7	-	TRBV15	TGTGCCACCAGCAGAGATTTAATGGTTTACGAGCAGTACTTC	CATSRDLMVYEQYF
-	TRBJ1-5	-	TRBV5-8	TGTGCCAGCAGCCCCGGACCGGGTTCTGGGCGGCCCCAGCATTTT	CASSPGPGSGRPQHF
-	TRBJ1-6	-	TRBV11-3	TGTGCCAGCAGCTTAGGAGGGGTCAATTCACCCCTCCACTTT	CASSLGGVNSPLHF
-	TRBJ2-7	TRBD2	TRBV6-1	TGTGCCAGCAGGCTAGCGGGAGTTATTGACGAGCAGTACTTC	CASRLAGVIDEQYF
once	TRBJ2-7	-	TRBV4-1	TGCGCCAGCAGCCAAGGGCACGGAGGCTCCTACGAGCAGTACTTC	CASSQGHGGSYEQYF